The T cell receptor beta chain described here comes from a study of early T cells in non-severe SARS-CoV-2 infection. Whole-study context: Sequencing input comprised bulk RNA from unsorted whole blood; chain pairing was not available. Whole-study findings and limits: VDJdb matching, biased toward anti-spike CD8 responses, missed private and CD4 specificities.

The trim removed 7 bases at V and 11 bases at J, leaving 8 bases unmatched. Germline V gene sequence: CDR1 MGHDK, CDR2 SYGVNS. CDR3 length: 13 amino acids. Each cDNA molecule carried a unique molecular identifier. Each CDR3 protein gets one entry after TCRdb re-called the 5' RACE reads with MiXCR. Of more than 55,000 distinct CDR3 sequences listed, roughly 4.5% are singletons. This clonotype was picked up many times. Its antigen remains unidentified. The TCR was taken from an adult who was a healthcare worker with PCR-confirmed SARS-CoV-2 infection or an uninfected control (not recorded which). The donor label of this sample is uncertain. The sample was whole blood, taken at baseline. V and J are TRBV25-1 and TRBJ2-3; 11 bases line up with TRBD2. CDR3 sequence reads: CASKLAGGLGQYF. For the CDR3, the DNA is TGTGCCAGCAAGCTAGCGGGGGGTCTTGGGCAGTATTTT.